This passage covers 24 T cell receptor beta chains from one sample sequenced in a study of blood T cell repertoires in COVID-19. The data were produced by immunoSEQ multiplex PCR, yet TCRdb's version contains in-frame clones alone and is incomplete. The sample includes about 210,000 clones, more than 65% of them seen just once. Input material: peripheral blood. Source of these receptors: a middle-aged man who had recovered from COVID-19.

V is TRBV5-4 and J is TRBJ2-1, with 12 bases that match TRBD2. The V gene end was trimmed by 4 bases and the J gene end by 1 base; junction bases not matched to a gene: 6. Germline-derived CDR1 and CDR2 are SGHNT and YYREEE (reference sequence). The CDR3 has 17 residues. The CDR3 is CASSRRTSGTSYNEQFF. The CDR3 DNA reads as TGTGCCAGCAGCAGAAGGACTAGCGGGACGTCCTACAATGAGCAGTTCTTC.

The rearrangement links TRBV2 to TRBJ2-7, with D unclear. The CDR3 has 14 residues. Deletions cut 7 bases from V and 0 bases from J, with 13 bases between. Germline lookup yields CDR1 SNHLY and CDR2 FYNNEI. The CDR3 here is CASKPFLSSYEQYF. The CDR3 bases are TGTGCCAGCAAGCCCTTTCTTAGCTCCTACGAGCAGTACTTC.

The gene calls are TRBV7-9 and TRBJ2-3, with D possibly TRBD1 on 6 matching bases. The CDR3 is made up of 14 amino acids. The V gene lost 2 bases and the J gene lost 7 bases, with 13 bases spanning the gap. The germline gives CDR1 SEHNR, CDR2 FQNEAQ (reference sequence). CDR3: CASSLHPGENTQYF. The CDR3 DNA reads TGTGCCAGCAGCTTACACCCAGGGGAGAATACGCAGTATTTT.

As concerns this clone: The DNA is left out, because the CDR3 cannot be placed on it with certainty; the CDR3 is given as TCRdb lists it. This rearrangement joins TRBV6-2 or TRBV6-3 to TRBJ2-5; the D segment call TRBD2 is taken from the table without a DNA check. Looked up from germline, CDR1 is MNHEY and CDR2 is SVGEGT. The CDR3 adds up to 15 amino acids, both ends counted. CDR3 region: CASSSSREGRKTQYF.

The chain couples TRBV4-3 to TRBJ2-7; 13 nucleotides line up with TRBD2. The J segment lost 2 bases and the V segment lost 4 bases, leaving 2 bases of the junction unmatched. Germline CDR1 LGHNA, CDR2 YSLEER. This CDR3 contains 15 residues. CDR3 bases: TGCGCCAGCAGCCTTGGGACTAGCGGGGCCTACGAGCAGTACTTC. Encoded protein: CASSLGTSGAYEQYF.

The rearrangement links TRBV19 to TRBJ2-2; the D is unclear. The CDR3 loop spans 14 amino acids. The ends were cut back, 3 bases at V and 4 bases at J, with 9 bases in the middle. Germline CDR1 LNHDA, CDR2 SQIVND (reference sequence). CDR3 DNA sequence: TGTGCCAGTAGTATGCGGAGATCCACCGGGGAGCTGTTTTTT. Translated, it gives CASSMRRSTGELFF.

The V gene is TRBV5-1, the J gene TRBJ2-7, with a possible D match to TRBD2 (5 bases). The germline V gene encodes CDR1 SGHRS and CDR2 YFSETQ. The CDR3 consists of 17 residues. Trimming took 0 bases from V and 5 from J, leaving 21 bases between them. For the CDR3, the DNA is TGCGCCAGCAGCTTGGGTCGCAGCCACTGGGTGAGGGACGAGCAGTACTTC. It translates to CASSLGRSHWVRDEQYF.

The chain has TRBV18 and TRBJ1-1, with D possibly being TRBD1 (5 bases). From germline, CDR1 is KGHSH and CDR2 LQKENI. The V end was cut by 6 bases, the J end by 0 bases, with 11 bases between. The CDR3 runs 14 residues. The CDR3 DNA reads TGTGCCAGCTCTTTAGGGGCCGTGAACACTGAAGCTTTCTTT. It is translated as CASSLGAVNTEAFF.

V usage is TRBV18 and J usage is TRBJ2-5; 9 nucleotides match TRBD1. Per the germline V gene, CDR1 is KGHSH and CDR2 is LQKENI. V lost 3 bases to trimming and J lost 4 bases; unmatched junction nucleotides: 6. This CDR3 is built from 15 residues. The CDR3 DNA reads TGTGCCAGCTCACCTGTTACAGGGGGCAGAGAGACCCAGTACTTC. It codes for CASSPVTGGRETQYF.

The V and J genes are TRBV19 and TRBJ2-1; 13 positions match TRBD2. V shed 6 bases and J 7 bases; nucleotides not matched to a gene: 6. The CDR3 spans 15 residues. Per germline, CDR1 LNHDA and CDR2 SQIVND (reference sequence). CDR3 sequence (DNA): TGTGCCAGTAGAAGAGGACTAGCGGGAGTTAATGAGCAGTTCTTC. Translation: CASRRGLAGVNEQFF.

The chain uses TRBV25-1 and TRBJ1-6; no firm D call. Trimming removed 3 bases at V and 0 bases at J, with 3 bases between. The length of the CDR3 is 14 residues. CDR1 MGHDK and CDR2 SYGVNS come from the germline V gene. The CDR3, as DNA: TGTGCCAGCAGTGACATCTCCTATAATTCACCCCTCCACTTT. Its protein product is CASSDISYNSPLHF.

V usage is TRBV10-3 and J usage is TRBJ1-1; possibly TRBD1 for D (5 bases). The CDR3 covers 14 residues. Germline loops: CDR1 ENHRY, CDR2 SYGVKD. V shed 7 bases and J shed 3 bases, with 15 bases lying between them. For the CDR3, the DNA is TGTGCCATCACCCCAAGGGGAGGGGACACTGAAGCTTTCTTT. As protein: CAITPRGGDTEAFF.

This clone appeared once. The chain couples TRBV5-4 to TRBJ2-5; 7 nucleotides align to TRBD2. The trim removed 0 bases at V and 5 bases at J, leaving 1 base unmatched. This CDR3 has 13 residues. Germline assignment: CDR1 SGHNT and CDR2 YYREEE (reference sequence). The chain's CDR3 is CASSLEAGETQYF. The CDR3 nucleotides are TGTGCCAGCAGCTTGGAAGCGGGGGAGACCCAGTACTTC.

This rearrangement joins TRBV7-2 to TRBJ2-7; TRBD2 matches at 11 bases. The V segment lost 3 bases and the J segment 4 bases; nucleotides outside the gene matches: 11. Germline V lookup: CDR1 SGHTA, CDR2 FQGNSA. The CDR3 contains 17 residues. The CDR3 region is CASSFRALAGGLYEQYF. DNA for the CDR3: TGTGCCAGCAGCTTCCGAGCCCTAGCGGGGGGTTTATACGAGCAGTACTTC.

The chain is built from TRBV15 and TRBJ2-7; the D gene is possibly TRBD2 (6 bases). From germline, CDR1 is LNHNV and CDR2 YYDKDF (reference sequence). Trimming shortened V by 5 bases and J by 7 bases, and 15 bases separated the two germline ends. The CDR3 is made up of 13 amino acids. Here the CDR3 DNA reads TGTGCCACCAGCTCAACCCGGGCGGGAGAGCAGTACTTC. Translating gives CATSSTRAGEQYF. Combining the CDR3 with reference TRBV15 and TRBJ2-7 gives the whole variable domain DAMVIQNPRYQVTQFGKPVTLSCSQTLNHNVMYWYQQKSSQAPKLLFHYYDKDFNNEADTPDNFQSRRPNTSFCFLDIRSPGLGDTAMYLCATSSTRAGEQYFGPGTRLTVT.

The chain has TRBV5-6 and TRBJ2-3; 14 positions agree with TRBD2. Germline CDR1 SGHDT, CDR2 YYEEEE. CDR3 length equals 15 residues. V gave up 2 bases and J gave up 8 bases; unmatched junction bases: 4. CDR3 bases: TGTGCCAGCAGCTTCGGACTAGCGGGGGGAAGTACGCAGTATTTT. It translates to CASSFGLAGGSTQYF.

This clone was recorded a few times. The chain has TRBV7-2 and TRBJ2-7; TRBD1 matches 9 bases. The CDR3 sequence is 15 residues long. Germline-derived CDR1 and CDR2 are SGHTA and FQGNSA. The junction had 4 bases not matched to a gene; V was cut back by 4 bases and J by 0 bases. The CDR3 protein is CASSSGQGLSYEQYF. Written as DNA, the CDR3 is TGTGCCAGCAGCTCGGGACAGGGACTCTCCTACGAGCAGTACTTC.

Worth noting for this clone: This likely comes from a read error, as the CDR3 has no conserved phenylalanine or tryptophan at its end. Because the CDR3's place on the DNA is in doubt, the DNA is left out and the CDR3 is given as listed by TCRdb. The chain joins TRBV19 to TRBJ1-5; the listed D gene, TRBD1, was not tested against the DNA. With termini counted, the CDR3 has 15 amino acids. Germline CDR1 and CDR2: LNHDA and SQIVND (reference sequence). CDR3 sequence: CASSTAAGEGQAQEI.

In DNA, the CDR3 is TGCAGCGTTGCGGGACAGTTAGAAGCTTTCTTT. As protein: CSVAGQLEAFF. The chain carries TRBV29-1 and TRBJ1-1; 7 nucleotides agree with TRBD1. Germline values: CDR1 SQVTM, CDR2 ANQGSEA. The CDR3 extends over 11 amino acids. The V gene end was trimmed by 4 bases and the J gene end by 8 bases; junction bases not matched to a gene: 4.

This clone was seen only once. The chain joins TRBV7-2 to TRBJ2-1; no reliable D call. The CDR3 runs 17 residues. With 5 bases removed from V and 0 bases from J, the gap between germline ends came to 17 bases. In germline, CDR1 is SGHTA, CDR2 FQGNSA. The CDR3 loop reads CASSPSRDSNSYNEQFF. In DNA form, the CDR3 reads TGTGCCAGCAGCCCGAGCAGAGACTCTAACTCCTACAATGAGCAGTTCTTC. Using reference TRBV7-2 and TRBJ2-1 for the parts outside the CDR3, the full variable domain is GAGVSQSPSNKVTEKGKDVELRCDPISGHTALYWYRQSLGQGLEFLIYFQGNSAPDKSGLPSDRFSAERTGGSVSTLTIQRTQQEDSAVYLCASSPSRDSNSYNEQFFGPGTRLTVL.

The chain carries TRBV19 and TRBJ2-3, with D hard to call. CDR3 size: 13 residues. Trimming left V 5 bases short and J 6 bases short, with 12 bases between. CDR1 and CDR2 from the germline V gene are LNHDA and SQIVND (reference sequence). CDR3 sequence: CASSLIAGDTQYF. CDR3 nucleotide sequence: TGTGCCAGTAGTCTCATAGCTGGGGATACGCAGTATTTT.

V is TRBV7-2 and J is TRBJ1-1; the match to TRBD1 covers 7 bases. The CDR3 contains 13 residues. The ends lost 3 bases at V and 10 bases at J; junction bases unmatched: 8. CDR1 and CDR2 (germline): SGHTA, FQGNSA. DNA for the CDR3: TGTGCCAGCAGCTTGTTCCGGGACAGTGCAGCTTTCTTT. Translated: CASSLFRDSAAFF.

The chain couples TRBV19 to TRBJ2-7; D uncertain. The CDR3 has 13 amino acids. Germline values: CDR1 LNHDA, CDR2 SQIVND (reference sequence). V lost 4 bases and J lost 3, with 10 bases in between. CDR3 in DNA: TGTGCCAGTAGTACAGACGGAGACTACGAGCAGTACTTC. This translates into CASSTDGDYEQYF.

In this sample, this clone turned up a few times. The chain is built from TRBV6-6 and TRBJ1-2; 8 bases are shared with TRBD1. V was clipped by 6 bases and J by 0 bases; unmatched bases: 6. CDR3 length: 15 residues. Germline V gene sequence: CDR1 MNHNY, CDR2 SVGAGI (reference sequence). CDR3 in amino acids: CASSAQGVPNYGYTF. Here the CDR3 DNA reads TGTGCCAGCAGCGCACAGGGGGTACCTAACTATGGCTACACCTTC.